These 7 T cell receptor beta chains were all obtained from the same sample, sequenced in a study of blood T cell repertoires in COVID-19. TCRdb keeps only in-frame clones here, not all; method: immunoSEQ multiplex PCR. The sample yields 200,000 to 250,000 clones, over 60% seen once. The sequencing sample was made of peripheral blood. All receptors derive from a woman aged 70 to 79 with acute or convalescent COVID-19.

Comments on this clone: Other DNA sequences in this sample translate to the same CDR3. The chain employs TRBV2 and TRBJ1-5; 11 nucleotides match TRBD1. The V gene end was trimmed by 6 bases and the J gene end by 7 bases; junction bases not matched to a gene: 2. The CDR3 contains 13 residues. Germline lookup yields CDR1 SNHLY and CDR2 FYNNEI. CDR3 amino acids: CASSRDRGQPQHF. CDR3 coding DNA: TGTGCCAGCAGCCGGGACAGGGGGCAGCCCCAGCATTTT.

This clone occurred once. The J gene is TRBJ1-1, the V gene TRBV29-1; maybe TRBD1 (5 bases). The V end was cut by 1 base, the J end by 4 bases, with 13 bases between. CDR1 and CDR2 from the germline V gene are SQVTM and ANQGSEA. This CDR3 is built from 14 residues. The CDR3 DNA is TGCAGCGTTGAAGGGCAGGGAATCGTCACTGAAGCTTTCTTT. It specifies CSVEGQGIVTEAFF. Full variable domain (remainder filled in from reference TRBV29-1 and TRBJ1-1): SAVISQKPSRDICQRGTSLTIQCQVDSQVTMMFWYRQQPGQSLTLIATANQGSEATYESGFVIDKFPISRPNLTFSTLTVSNMSPEDSSIYLCSVEGQGIVTEAFFGQGTRLTVV.

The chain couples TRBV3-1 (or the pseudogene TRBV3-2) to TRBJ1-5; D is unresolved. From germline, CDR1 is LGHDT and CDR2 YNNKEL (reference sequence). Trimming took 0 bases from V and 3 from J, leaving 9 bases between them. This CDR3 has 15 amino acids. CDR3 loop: CASSQDNRANQPQHF. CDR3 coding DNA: TGTGCCAGCAGCCAAGATAATCGCGCCAATCAGCCCCAGCATTTT.

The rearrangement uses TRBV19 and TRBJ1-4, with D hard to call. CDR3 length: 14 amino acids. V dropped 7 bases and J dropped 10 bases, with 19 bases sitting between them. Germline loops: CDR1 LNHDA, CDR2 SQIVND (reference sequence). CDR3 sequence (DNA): TGTGCCAGTACGTCGTCCGGGGTTTCGGCAAAACTGTTTTTT. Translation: CASTSSGVSAKLFF.

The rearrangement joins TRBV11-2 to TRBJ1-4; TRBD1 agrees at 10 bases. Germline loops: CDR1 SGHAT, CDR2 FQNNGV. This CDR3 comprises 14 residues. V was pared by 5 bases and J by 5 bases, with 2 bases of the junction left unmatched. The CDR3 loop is CASSPGQGNEKLFF. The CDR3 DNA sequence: TGTGCCAGCAGCCCGGGACAGGGGAATGAAAAACTGTTTTTT.

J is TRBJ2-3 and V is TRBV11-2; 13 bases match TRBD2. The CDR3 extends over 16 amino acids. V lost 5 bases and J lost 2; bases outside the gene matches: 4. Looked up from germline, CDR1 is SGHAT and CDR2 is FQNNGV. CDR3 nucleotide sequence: TGTGCCAGCAGCAGCGGGACTAGCGGGAACACAGATACGCAGTATTTT. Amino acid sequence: CASSSGTSGNTDTQYF.

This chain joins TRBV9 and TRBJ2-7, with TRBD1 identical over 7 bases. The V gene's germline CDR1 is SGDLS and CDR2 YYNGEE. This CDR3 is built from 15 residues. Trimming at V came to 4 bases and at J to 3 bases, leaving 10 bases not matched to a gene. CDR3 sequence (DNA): TGTGCCAGCAGCAGCCGGACAGGCCTAGGCTACGAGCAGTACTTC. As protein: CASSSRTGLGYEQYF. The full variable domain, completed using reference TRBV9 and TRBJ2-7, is DSGVTQTPKHLITATGQRVTLRCSPRSGDLSVYWYQQSLDQGLQFLIQYYNGEERAKGNILERFSAQQFPDLHSELNLSSLELGDSALYFCASSSRTGLGYEQYFGPGTRLTVT.